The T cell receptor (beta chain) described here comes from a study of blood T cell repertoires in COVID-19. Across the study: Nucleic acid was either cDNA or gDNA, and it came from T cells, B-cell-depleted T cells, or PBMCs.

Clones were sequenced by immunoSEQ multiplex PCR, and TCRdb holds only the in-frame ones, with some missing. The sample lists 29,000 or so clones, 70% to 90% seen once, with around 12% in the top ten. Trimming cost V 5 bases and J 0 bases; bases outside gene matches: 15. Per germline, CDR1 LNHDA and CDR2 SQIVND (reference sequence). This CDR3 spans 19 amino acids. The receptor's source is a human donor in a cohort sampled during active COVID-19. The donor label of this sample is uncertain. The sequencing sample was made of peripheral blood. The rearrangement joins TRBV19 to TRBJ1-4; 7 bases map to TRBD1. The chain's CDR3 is CASSGPNRGEASTNEKLFF. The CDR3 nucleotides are TGTGCCAGTAGTGGGCCTAACAGGGGAGAGGCCTCAACTAATGAAAAACTGTTTTTT.